Listed below are T cell receptor beta chains from one sample, sequenced in a study of T cells after yellow fever vaccination. TCRdb re-derived calls from the 5' RACE reads in MiXCR, one entry per CDR3 protein. The top ten hold roughly a sixth of the sample, which has hundreds of thousands of distinct CDR3 sequences, around 20% seen once. This sample comprised PBMCs, obtained before the yellow fever booster vaccination. The origin of the receptors is a man younger than 35 who received the YFV17D yellow fever vaccine. The CDR3 runs from the conserved cysteine through the conserved F or W. The order of the fields is CDR3 protein, CDR3 DNA, J gene, D gene, V gene, clone size. A D gene is named only where the DNA matches it firmly. Some rows have no size entry. The others give once, few or many, or a class for an expanded clone.

cdr3_aa: CASRRPLGTGELFF
cdr3_nt: TGTGCCAGCAGGCGACCGCTAGGCACCGGGGAGCTGTTTTTT
j_call: TRBJ2-2
d_call: NA
v_call: TRBV6-5
clone_size: few

cdr3_aa: CASSLDVAGYTF
cdr3_nt: TGCGCCAGCAGCTTGGATGTTGCCGGCTACACCTTC
j_call: TRBJ1-2
d_call: NA
v_call: TRBV5-1
clone_size: NA

cdr3_aa: CASRDPNYRGSDYEQYF
cdr3_nt: TGTGCCAGCAGGGACCCCAACTACAGGGGCTCGGACTACGAGCAGTACTTC
j_call: TRBJ2-7
d_call: TRBD1
v_call: TRBV2
clone_size: few

cdr3_aa: CASSPARLRDEQYF
cdr3_nt: TGTGCCAGCTCACCGGCGCGATTGAGAGACGAGCAGTACTTC
j_call: TRBJ2-7
d_call: NA
v_call: TRBV18
clone_size: NA

cdr3_aa: CASSSTDREVLHF
cdr3_nt: TGTGCCAGCAGCTCCACGGACAGGGAAGTCCTCCACTTT
j_call: TRBJ1-6
d_call: TRBD1
v_call: TRBV7-2
clone_size: NA

cdr3_aa: CASSPRGQESPLHF
cdr3_nt: TGTGCCAGCAGCCCCCGGGGGCAGGAATCACCCCTCCACTTT
j_call: TRBJ1-6
d_call: NA
v_call: TRBV7-2
clone_size: few

cdr3_aa: CASSYSGGNWETQYF
cdr3_nt: TGTGCCAGCAGTTACTCGGGGGGCAATTGGGAGACCCAGTACTTC
j_call: TRBJ2-5
d_call: NA
v_call: TRBV6-5
clone_size: few

cdr3_aa: CASSLEGKGTEAFF
cdr3_nt: TGCGCCAGCAGCTTGGAAGGAAAAGGCACTGAAGCTTTCTTT
j_call: TRBJ1-1
d_call: NA
v_call: TRBV5-1
clone_size: few

cdr3_aa: CASTLGGNSPLHF
cdr3_nt: TGTGCCAGCACCCTAGGGGGTAATTCACCCCTCCACTTT
j_call: TRBJ1-6
d_call: NA
v_call: TRBV12-3/TRBV12-4
clone_size: NA

cdr3_aa: CASSQRPQGIGGTDTQYF
cdr3_nt: TGTGCCAGCAGCCAACGCCCTCAGGGGATTGGGGGCACAGATACGCAGTATTTT
j_call: TRBJ2-3
d_call: NA
v_call: TRBV7-2
clone_size: NA

cdr3_aa: CASSRDSDTQYF
cdr3_nt: TGTGCCAGCAGCCGGGACTCAGATACGCAGTATTTT
j_call: TRBJ2-3
d_call: NA
v_call: TRBV12-3/TRBV12-4
clone_size: NA